What follows are 23 T cell receptor beta chains derived from one specimen sequenced in a study of control samples from healthy donors and cancer patients. The protocol was immunoSEQ multiplex PCR, while the TCRdb copy is restricted to in-frame clones and leaves out a portion. The sample has roughly 160,000 clones, about 95% seen once. Source material: PBMCs. Source of these receptors: a man aged 55 to 70 with colorectal cancer.

This clone was seen once. The rearrangement links TRBV20-1 to TRBJ2-1; no reliable D call. The CDR3 runs 11 residues. Germline V gene data show CDR1 as DFQATT and CDR2 as SNEGSKA (reference sequence). V was clipped by 1 base and J by 8 bases, with 6 bases between them. The CDR3 is CSARAKDEQFF. The DNA of the CDR3 is TGCAGTGCTAGAGCAAAGGATGAGCAGTTCTTC.

The V call is TRBV6-1, the J call TRBJ1-4; TRBD1 matches 9 bases. Germline V gene lookup returns CDR1 MNHNS and CDR2 SASEGT. The CDR3 extends over 12 amino acids. J gave up 13 bases and V 2 bases, and 2 bases lay outside the gene matches. CDR3 sequence (DNA): TGTGCCAGCAGTGAACACAGGGGGCGACTGTTTTTT. It is translated as CASSEHRGRLFF.

The genes are TRBV3-1 (or the pseudogene TRBV3-2) and TRBJ2-2, with 9 positions matching TRBD2. The V and J ends lost 7 bases and 4 bases, in that order; junction bases with no gene match: 4. The CDR3 is 14 amino acids. From germline, CDR1 is LGHDT and CDR2 YNNKEL (reference sequence). CDR3 amino acids: CASKAGGVTGELFF. CDR3 DNA sequence: TGTGCCAGCAAAGCGGGGGGTGTCACCGGGGAGCTGTTTTTT.

This rearrangement joins TRBV20-1 to TRBJ1-1; D possibly corresponds to TRBD1 (6 bases). Trimming pared 3 bases from V and 3 bases from J, leaving 11 bases between. Germline CDR1 is DFQATT and CDR2 is SNEGSKA (reference sequence). The CDR3 length is 13 residues. The CDR3 DNA reads TGCAGTGCTAGTACAGGGACGGACACTGAAGCTTTCTTT. This gives the protein CSASTGTDTEAFF.

V is TRBV6-2 or TRBV6-3 and J is TRBJ1-1; the D gene is possibly TRBD1 (5 bases). Trimming took 5 bases from V and 1 from J, leaving 17 bases between them. CDR1 MNHEY and CDR2 SVGEGT come from the germline V gene. This CDR3 has 16 amino acids. CDR3 loop: CASSPGGVDRNTEAFF. For the CDR3, the DNA is TGTGCCAGCAGTCCCGGGGGGGTCGATCGGAACACTGAAGCTTTCTTT.

The CDR3 nucleotides read TGTGCCAGCAGTTACTCGAAAAGTCCAGATACGCAGTATTTT. This translates into CASSYSKSPDTQYF. The rearrangement uses TRBV6-6 and TRBJ2-3; D is unclear. The ends were cut back, 0 bases at V and 4 bases at J, with 8 bases in the middle. In germline, CDR1 is MNHNY, CDR2 SVGAGI (reference sequence). This CDR3 has 14 residues.

CDR3 nucleotides: TGTGCCAGCAGTCCAGGGGCCGGTGGCTACACCTTC. Protein product: CASSPGAGGYTF. V is TRBV27 and J is TRBJ1-2; TRBD1 might be the D (6 bases). The CDR3 loop spans 12 amino acids. Trimming pared 5 bases from V and 7 bases from J, leaving 11 bases between. The V gene's germline CDR1 is MNHEY and CDR2 SMNVEV (reference sequence).

This CDR3 reads CASSYSAEDYEKLFF. CDR3 sequence (DNA): TGTGCCAGCAGTTACTCAGCAGAAGATTATGAAAAACTGTTTTTT. The chain employs TRBV6-5 and TRBJ1-4; D is unclear. Trimming left V 0 bases short and J 6 bases short, with 11 bases between. CDR3 size: 15 residues. Germline V gene sequence: CDR1 MNHEY, CDR2 SVGAGI.

The V gene is TRBV2, the J gene TRBJ2-3, with D perhaps matching TRBD1 (6 bases). The germline gives CDR1 SNHLY, CDR2 FYNNEI. V was trimmed by 8 bases and J by 5 bases, leaving 11 bases between them. There are 12 residues in the CDR3. This chain's CDR3 is CASGGPRDTQYF. CDR3 DNA: TGTGCCAGCGGGGGCCCCAGAGATACGCAGTATTTT.

The genes are TRBV20-1 and TRBJ1-1; no definite D call. This CDR3 has 11 residues. Germline values: CDR1 DFQATT, CDR2 SNEGSKA (reference sequence). The V end was cut by 1 base, the J end by 6 bases, with 6 bases between. DNA for the CDR3: TGCAGTGCTAGAGCCCAGGCTGAAGCTTTCTTT. This sequence encodes CSARAQAEAFF.

V is TRBV19 and J is TRBJ1-1; no definite D call. This CDR3 spans 11 amino acids. Germline V CDR1 and CDR2: LNHDA, SQIVND (reference sequence). The V gene lost 4 bases and the J gene lost 11 bases, with 11 bases spanning the gap. Here the CDR3 reads CASSKESMAFF. The CDR3 region has the DNA TGTGCCAGTAGTAAAGAGAGTATGGCTTTCTTT. Full variable domain (outside the CDR3, taken from reference TRBV19 and TRBJ1-1): DGGITQSPKYLFRKEGQNVTLSCEQNLNHDAMYWYRQDPGQGLRLIYYSQIVNDFQKGDIAEGYSVSREKKESFPLTVTSAQKNPTAFYLCASSKESMAFFGQGTRLTVV.

The chain combines TRBV24-1 with TRBJ2-3; possible D gene TRBD1, 5 bases. The CDR3 contains 15 residues. Germline lookup yields CDR1 KGHDR and CDR2 SFDVKD. The V end was cut by 1 base, the J end by 6 bases, with 13 bases between. In nucleotides, the CDR3 is TGTGCCACCAGTGATTTTTGGCAGGGTAGGGATACGCAGTATTTT. This gives the protein CATSDFWQGRDTQYF.

The rearrangement joins TRBV6-6 to TRBJ2-1; unclear D gene. With 6 bases removed from V and 1 base from J, the gap between germline ends came to 10 bases. The CDR3 is made up of 14 amino acids. CDR1 and CDR2 (germline): MNHNY, SVGAGI (reference sequence). CDR3 sequence (DNA): TGTGCCAGCAGGGCCGACCCTTCCTACAATGAGCAGTTCTTC. Amino acid sequence: CASRADPSYNEQFF.

CDR3 loop: CASSLVGEHNSPLHF. The CDR3 region has the DNA TGTGCCAGCAGTTTGGTGGGGGAACATAATTCACCCCTCCACTTT. The chain recombines TRBV27 with TRBJ1-6; tentatively, D is TRBD1 (5 bases). Trimming took off 3 bases at V and 5 bases at J, with 11 bases between the two ends. Germline-derived CDR1 and CDR2 are MNHEY and SMNVEV (reference sequence). The CDR3 sequence is 15 residues long.

This rearrangement joins TRBV24-1 to TRBJ1-2; a possible D gene is TRBD1 (5 bases). The CDR3 contains 13 residues. V lost 0 bases, J lost 8 bases, and 9 bases lay in between. CDR1 is KGHDR, CDR2 SFDVKD, per germline. This CDR3 reads CATSDLEGKGYTF. In nucleotides, the CDR3 is TGTGCCACCAGTGATTTGGAGGGGAAGGGCTACACCTTC.

This clone was picked up one time. Other DNA sequences in this specimen translate into the identical CDR3. This chain uses TRBV2 with TRBJ2-7; D gene ambiguous. The CDR3 is made up of 11 amino acids. Germline-derived CDR1 and CDR2 are SNHLY and FYNNEI. V was clipped by 3 bases and J by 4 bases, with 4 bases between them. This CDR3 reads CASSEVYEQYF. The CDR3 nucleotides read TGTGCCAGCAGTGAGGTTTACGAGCAGTACTTC.

This clone appeared a single time. The rearrangement links TRBV9 to TRBJ2-3; 8 bases match TRBD2. In germline, CDR1 is SGDLS, CDR2 YYNGEE. The CDR3 is 15 amino acids. The trim removed 4 bases at V and 2 bases at J, leaving 6 bases unmatched. DNA of the CDR3: TGTGCCAGCAGCCAGGGCGGACTAGCCACAGATACGCAGTATTTT. It yields the protein CASSQGGLATDTQYF.

The rearrangement joins TRBV29-1 to TRBJ1-2, with no clear D. This CDR3 contains 13 residues. Per germline, CDR1 SQVTM and CDR2 ANQGSEA. Trimming pared 6 bases from V and 1 base from J, leaving 12 bases between. The CDR3 sequence is CSVVTAYNYGYTF. The DNA of the CDR3 is TGCAGCGTAGTCACAGCCTATAACTATGGCTACACCTTC.

This chain uses TRBV5-1 with TRBJ2-5; 9 bases are shared with TRBD1. From germline, CDR1 is SGHRS and CDR2 YFSETQ. V was clipped by 0 bases and J by 2 bases; unmatched bases: 2. CDR3 length: 15 amino acids. The CDR3 spells CASSLGQGGQETQYF. The CDR3 DNA is TGCGCCAGCAGCTTGGGACAGGGGGGGCAAGAGACCCAGTACTTC.

CDR3 amino acids: CASSLTGHEQYF. CDR3 bases: TGCGCCAGCAGCTTGACAGGGCACGAGCAGTACTTC. This chain uses TRBV5-1 with TRBJ2-7; tentatively, D is TRBD1 (6 bases). V lost 1 base, J lost 5 bases, and 7 bases lay in between. The CDR3 is 12 residues long. Per germline, CDR1 SGHRS and CDR2 YFSETQ.

V is TRBV2 and J is TRBJ1-1, with D unresolved. Per the germline V gene, CDR1 is SNHLY and CDR2 is FYNNEI. V lost 7 bases and J lost 4, with 10 bases in between. The CDR3 is made up of 12 amino acids. The CDR3: CASNDRGTEAFF. The CDR3 DNA reads as TGTGCCAGCAACGATCGGGGCACTGAAGCTTTCTTT.

V is TRBV27 and J is TRBJ2-7, with D perhaps assigned TRBD1 or TRBD2 (6 bases each). V lost 3 bases and J lost 4, with 19 bases in between. The length of the CDR3 is 16 residues. The germline V gene has CDR1 MNHEY and CDR2 SMNVEV (reference sequence). CDR3 loop: CASSFSIGRQVYEQYF. CDR3 in DNA: TGTGCCAGCAGTTTCTCTATCGGGAGACAGGTTTACGAGCAGTACTTC.

The chain uses TRBV3-1 (or the pseudogene TRBV3-2) and TRBJ2-5; D unresolved. From germline, CDR1 is LGHDT and CDR2 YNNKEL (reference sequence). The ends were cut back, 1 base at V and 2 bases at J, with 8 bases in the middle. This CDR3 is built from 14 residues. CDR3 in amino acids: CASSQGGTQETQYF. In DNA form, the CDR3 reads TGTGCCAGCAGCCAAGGGGGTACTCAAGAGACCCAGTACTTC.